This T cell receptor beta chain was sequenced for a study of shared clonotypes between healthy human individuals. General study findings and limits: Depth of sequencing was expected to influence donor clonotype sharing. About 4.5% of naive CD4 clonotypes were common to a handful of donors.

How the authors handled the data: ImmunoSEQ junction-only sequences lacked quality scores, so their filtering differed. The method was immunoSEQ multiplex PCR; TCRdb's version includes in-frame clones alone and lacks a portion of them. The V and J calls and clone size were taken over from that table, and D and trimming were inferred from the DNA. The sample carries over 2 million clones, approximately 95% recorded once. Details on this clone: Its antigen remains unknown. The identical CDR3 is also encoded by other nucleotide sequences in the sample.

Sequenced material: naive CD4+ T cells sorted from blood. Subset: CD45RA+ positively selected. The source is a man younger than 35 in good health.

The CDR3 nucleotides read TGTGCCAGCAGACTGAACACCGGGGAGCTGTTTTTT. Its translation: CASRLNTGELFF. The rearrangement uses TRBV6-5 and TRBJ2-2; D not resolved. This CDR3 comprises 12 residues. CDR1 is MNHEY, CDR2 SVGAGI, per germline. V dropped 6 bases and J dropped 1 base, with 3 bases sitting between them.